This paragraph covers one TCR beta chain sequence. No antigen is known for it. This record comes from a study of CD8+CD57+ T cells in acquired aplastic anemia. Overall study: DNA recovered from sorted CD4+ and CD8+ cells had a mean of 3.2 ug.

With V trimmed by 2 bases and J by 10 bases, 19 bases remained unmatched. Looked up from germline, CDR1 is SGHAT and CDR2 is FQDESV (reference sequence). The CDR3 spans 18 residues. Both TCR beta VDJ combination and CDR3 sequence profiling were carried out. Genomic DNA was the template for this profiling. TCRdb redid the calling of the reads with MiXCR, one entry per CDR3 protein. This table holds some 47,000 distinct CDR3 sequences, about 78% found once. General study points: About 28 sequences, all CD8+ CDR3, were shared between patients and controls.

Sequencing used sorted CD4+, CD8+, or CD8+CD57+ T cells (not recorded which) from PBMCs. V usage is TRBV11-1 and J usage is TRBJ2-5; 10 positions agree with TRBD1. This sequence originates from a human donor in good health, serving as a control. The CDR3 region is CASSLTLNYPGTGVSQYF. The CDR3 DNA reads as TGTGCCAGCAGCTTAACGTTAAATTATCCAGGGACAGGGGTGAGCCAGTACTTC.